This is a list of T cell receptor beta chains from one sample in a study of identical twins. Each CDR3 protein is one row after TCRdb ran MiXCR on the 5' RACE reads. The profile covers approximately 1.8 million distinct CDR3 sequences, with roughly a third appearing a single time and about 0.25% taken by the ten largest. Sequencing was performed on cord blood. The receptor source for this set is a newborn girl in good health. The CDR3 runs from the conserved cysteine through the conserved F or W. D genes are given only for firm matches. For some rows the clone size is stated as once, few or many, or as a class when expanded; others skip it.

D: NA
J: TRBJ2-1
V: TRBV14
size: NA
CDR3: CASSPNRSPYNEQFF
DNA: TGTGCCAGCAGCCCGAACCGGAGTCCCTACAATGAGCAGTTCTTC

D: NA
J: TRBJ2-1
V: TRBV6-2/TRBV6-3
size: NA
CDR3: CASSSVRGLGPYNEQFF
DNA: TGTGCCAGCAGTTCGGTTAGGGGTTTGGGACCGTACAATGAGCAGTTCTTC

D: NA
J: TRBJ1-5
V: TRBV4-2
size: NA
CDR3: CASSQDLGDQPQHF
DNA: TGTGCCAGCAGCCAAGATCTCGGGGACCAGCCCCAGCATTTT

D: NA
J: TRBJ2-7
V: TRBV4-1
size: many
CDR3: CASSQAGTRFPRYEQYF
DNA: TGCGCCAGCAGCCAAGCGGGGACAAGGTTCCCTAGGTACGAGCAGTACTTC

D: TRBD2
J: TRBJ2-5
V: TRBV6-5
size: few
CDR3: CASKFSSGSPRSGPQYF
DNA: TGTGCCAGCAAGTTTTCTAGCGGGAGCCCTAGATCTGGTCCCCAGTACTTC

D: NA
J: TRBJ1-5
V: TRBV20-1
size: NA
CDR3: CSALTMGEGSNQPQHF
DNA: TGCAGTGCCCTAACCATGGGCGAGGGGAGCAATCAGCCCCAGCATTTT

D: NA
J: TRBJ2-1
V: TRBV7-8
size: NA
CDR3: CASSLARLALSYNEQFF
DNA: TGTGCCAGCAGCTTAGCTCGGCTAGCCCTATCCTACAATGAGCAGTTCTTC

D: NA
J: TRBJ1-5
V: TRBV20-1
size: NA
CDR3: CSARQTNQPQHF
DNA: TGCAGTGCTCGACAGACCAATCAGCCCCAGCATTTT

D: NA
J: TRBJ2-7
V: TRBV10-3
size: few
CDR3: CANRPQSSYEQYF
DNA: TGTGCCAACCGACCCCAGAGCTCCTACGAGCAGTACTTC

D: NA
J: TRBJ2-1
V: TRBV6-2/TRBV6-3
size: NA
CDR3: CASSYSKIRGTYNEQFF
DNA: TGTGCCAGCAGTTACTCGAAAATAAGGGGGACCTACAATGAGCAGTTCTTC

D: NA
J: TRBJ2-3
V: TRBV15
size: NA
CDR3: CATSREQSLRTDTQYF
DNA: TGTGCCACCAGCAGAGAGCAGTCGCTACGCACAGATACGCAGTATTTT

D: NA
J: TRBJ2-6
V: TRBV5-1
size: NA
CDR3: CASSSMVHRSGANVLTF
DNA: TGCGCCAGCAGCTCTATGGTTCATCGCTCTGGGGCCAACGTCCTGACTTTC

D: TRBD2
J: TRBJ2-3
V: TRBV20-1
size: few
CDR3: CSASRRERGTDTQYF
DNA: TGCAGTGCTAGTAGGCGGGAGAGGGGCACAGATACGCAGTATTTT

D: NA
J: TRBJ2-5
V: TRBV29-1
size: few
CDR3: CSVGRMYRSQETQYF
DNA: TGCAGCGTTGGAAGGATGTACAGGAGCCAAGAGACCCAGTACTTC

D: NA
J: TRBJ2-7
V: TRBV11-2
size: NA
CDR3: CAGSPTRFYEQYF
DNA: TGTGCCGGCAGCCCCACTAGATTCTACGAGCAGTACTTC

D: NA
J: TRBJ1-2
V: TRBV20-1
size: NA
CDR3: CSAATGTSGYTF
DNA: TGCAGTGCTGCTACCGGGACTAGCGGGTACACCTTC

D: NA
J: TRBJ2-1
V: TRBV10-3
size: NA
CDR3: CAIGSYEQFF
DNA: TGTGCCATCGGGAGTTACGAGCAGTTCTTC

D: TRBD2
J: TRBJ2-1
V: TRBV20-1
size: NA
CDR3: CSATSGLYNDQFF
DNA: TGCAGTGCGACTAGCGGCCTCTACAATGACCAGTTCTTC

D: NA
J: TRBJ2-7
V: TRBV10-3
size: NA
CDR3: CAISESSGPPYEQYF
DNA: TGTGCCATCAGTGAGTCGAGCGGACCTCCCTACGAGCAGTACTTC

D: NA
J: TRBJ1-4
V: TRBV5-8
size: NA
CDR3: CASSFRREEKLFF
DNA: TGTGCCAGCAGCTTTAGGCGAGAGGAAAAACTGTTTTTT

D: NA
J: TRBJ2-7
V: TRBV12-3/TRBV12-4
size: NA
CDR3: CASSSFGLDRGYEQYF
DNA: TGTGCCAGCAGTTCTTTCGGCCTAGATAGAGGCTACGAGCAGTACTTC

D: TRBD2
J: TRBJ2-1
V: TRBV18
size: NA
CDR3: CASSPLAGSQNEQFF
DNA: TGTGCCAGCTCACCACTAGCGGGAAGCCAGAATGAGCAGTTCTTC

D: TRBD2
J: TRBJ2-7
V: TRBV20-1
size: few
CDR3: CSASPLRAGGEYEQYF
DNA: TGCAGTGCTAGCCCTCTAAGAGCGGGGGGGGAATACGAGCAGTACTTC

D: NA
J: TRBJ1-6
V: TRBV14
size: NA
CDR3: CASSQGGERDYNSPLHF
DNA: TGTGCCAGCAGCCAAGGTGGGGAGCGGGACTATAATTCACCCCTCCACTTT

D: NA
J: TRBJ1-1
V: TRBV20-1
size: NA
CDR3: CSARDPTGLNTEAFF
DNA: TGCAGTGCTAGAGATCCGACGGGCCTTAACACTGAAGCTTTCTTT

D: NA
J: TRBJ2-3
V: TRBV12-5
size: NA
CDR3: CASGFQGLDTQYF
DNA: TGTGCTAGTGGTTTCCAGGGGCTGGATACGCAGTATTTT

D: NA
J: TRBJ2-7
V: TRBV12-3/TRBV12-4
size: NA
CDR3: CASSGPASYEQYF
DNA: TGTGCCAGCAGCGGTCCCGCCTCCTACGAGCAGTACTTC

D: TRBD1
J: TRBJ1-2
V: TRBV7-8
size: NA
CDR3: CASSLALGTGEGYTF
DNA: TGTGCCAGCAGCTTAGCCCTCGGGACAGGGGAAGGCTACACCTTC

D: NA
J: TRBJ2-5
V: TRBV7-2
size: many
CDR3: CASSLTSVQETQYF
DNA: TGTGCCAGCAGCTTGACGAGCGTCCAAGAGACCCAGTACTTC

D: NA
J: TRBJ2-3
V: TRBV5-1
size: NA
CDR3: CASSTGMGTDTQYF
DNA: TGCGCCAGCAGCACAGGGATGGGCACAGATACGCAGTATTTT

D: NA
J: TRBJ1-2
V: TRBV12-3/TRBV12-4
size: NA
CDR3: CASTNLDRIGYGYTF
DNA: TGTGCCAGCACCAATCTCGACAGGATCGGCTATGGCTACACCTTC

D: TRBD2
J: TRBJ2-1
V: TRBV20-1
size: NA
CDR3: CSARTSGTDTQFF
DNA: TGCAGTGCCAGGACTAGCGGCACAGATACGCAGTTCTTC

D: TRBD2
J: TRBJ2-1
V: TRBV5-1
size: few
CDR3: CASSLASGGVYEQFF
DNA: TGCGCCAGCAGCTTGGCTAGCGGGGGGGTCTATGAGCAGTTCTTC

D: TRBD2
J: TRBJ2-4
V: TRBV27
size: few
CDR3: CASSFSRGGAAKNIQYF
DNA: TGTGCCAGCAGTTTCAGCCGGGGGGGGGCAGCCAAAAACATTCAGTACTTC

D: NA
J: TRBJ2-7
V: TRBV27
size: few
CDR3: CASRHYDQGPYEQYF
DNA: TGTGCCAGCAGACACTACGATCAGGGGCCCTACGAGCAGTACTTC

D: TRBD2
J: TRBJ2-1
V: TRBV3-1
size: NA
CDR3: CASSQSSGWNEQFF
DNA: TGTGCCAGCAGCCAGTCTAGCGGGTGGAATGAGCAGTTCTTC

D: NA
J: TRBJ1-6
V: TRBV27
size: few
CDR3: CASSLAGLPSPLHF
DNA: TGTGCCAGCAGTTTGGCCGGCCTACCCTCACCCCTCCACTTT

D: TRBD2
J: TRBJ2-3
V: TRBV20-1
size: few
CDR3: CSAPPSGRPDTQYF
DNA: TGCAGTGCCCCCCCTAGCGGGAGGCCAGATACGCAGTATTTT

D: NA
J: TRBJ2-7
V: TRBV6-5
size: NA
CDR3: CASNPGLSNNEQYF
DNA: TGTGCCAGCAATCCGGGACTGTCTAACAACGAGCAGTACTTC

D: NA
J: TRBJ1-2
V: TRBV5-1
size: few
CDR3: CASSYYLGQTNYGYTF
DNA: TGCGCCAGCAGCTACTATCTTGGACAGACTAACTATGGCTACACCTTC

D: NA
J: TRBJ1-2
V: TRBV28
size: NA
CDR3: CASSLPGRGVYGYTF
DNA: TGTGCCAGCAGTTTGCCCGGCCGGGGGGTCTATGGCTACACCTTC

D: NA
J: TRBJ2-1
V: TRBV4-1
size: few
CDR3: CASRRGPLSSYNEQFF
DNA: TGCGCCAGCAGGAGGGGTCCCCTCAGCTCCTACAATGAGCAGTTCTTC

D: NA
J: TRBJ2-3
V: TRBV3-1
size: NA
CDR3: CASSQERRAQYF
DNA: TGTGCCAGCAGCCAAGAGCGGCGTGCGCAGTATTTT

D: TRBD1
J: TRBJ2-1
V: TRBV4-1
size: NA
CDR3: CASSLNRGQLYNEQFF
DNA: TGCGCCAGCAGCCTTAATCGGGGACAGCTATACAATGAGCAGTTCTTC

D: TRBD2
J: TRBJ2-4
V: TRBV24-1
size: few
CDR3: CATSDFGLAGGLAKNIQYF
DNA: TGTGCCACCAGTGATTTCGGACTAGCGGGAGGGCTAGCCAAAAACATTCAGTACTTC

D: NA
J: TRBJ2-3
V: TRBV5-1
size: many
CDR3: CASSASRWLVADTQYF
DNA: TGCGCCAGCAGCGCTAGTCGATGGCTAGTTGCCGATACGCAGTATTTT

D: TRBD2
J: TRBJ2-1
V: TRBV5-1
size: NA
CDR3: CASSLALAGADEQFF
DNA: TGCGCCAGCAGCTTGGCTCTAGCGGGAGCTGATGAGCAGTTCTTC

D: NA
J: TRBJ1-4
V: TRBV10-3
size: few
CDR3: CAIRGTGREKLFF
DNA: TGTGCCATCAGGGGAACAGGGAGAGAAAAACTGTTTTTT

D: NA
J: TRBJ2-3
V: TRBV6-1
size: NA
CDR3: CASSDPGAATFTDTQYF
DNA: TGTGCCAGCAGTGACCCAGGGGCCGCGACCTTCACAGATACGCAGTATTTT

D: NA
J: TRBJ1-5
V: TRBV28
size: NA
CDR3: CASRETGLAYNQPQHF
DNA: TGTGCCAGCAGAGAAACGGGACTCGCGTACAATCAGCCCCAGCATTTT